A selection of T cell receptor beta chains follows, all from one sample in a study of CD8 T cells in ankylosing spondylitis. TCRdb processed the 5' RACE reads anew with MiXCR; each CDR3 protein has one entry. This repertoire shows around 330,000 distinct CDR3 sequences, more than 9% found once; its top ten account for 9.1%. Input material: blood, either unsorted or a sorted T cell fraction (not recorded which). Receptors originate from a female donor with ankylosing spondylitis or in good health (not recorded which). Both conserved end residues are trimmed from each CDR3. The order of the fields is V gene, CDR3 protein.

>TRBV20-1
SGSGNTGELF
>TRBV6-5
ASGILNTEAF
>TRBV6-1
ASSPLAADSGNTIY
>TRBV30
AWSPDSPRY
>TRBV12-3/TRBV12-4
ASIPSSGNTIY
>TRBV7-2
ASSPEFAGANVLT
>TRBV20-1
SAGGTGSTDTQY
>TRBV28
ASRSGTATYEQY
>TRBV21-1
ASSKGAVPHGELF
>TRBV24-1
ATSDFGREGTGELF
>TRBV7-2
ASSLAQGSYNEQF
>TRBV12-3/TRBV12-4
ASSSYKGGTDTQY
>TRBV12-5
ASAPIYTGELF
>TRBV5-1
ASSLTGVVAF
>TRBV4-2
ASSQDSQANQPQH
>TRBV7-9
ASSTHLTEAF
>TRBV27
ASSLGGQLSTGELF
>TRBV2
ASRSGQVGNEQY
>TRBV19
ASSEGRLWTGEGPIY
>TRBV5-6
ASSLFVGEAF
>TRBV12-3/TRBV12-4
ASSLHGSGQETQY
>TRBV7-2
ASSIGTFAY
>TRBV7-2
ASSPDGRGTNYGYT
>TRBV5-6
ASSLERTSGTKETQY
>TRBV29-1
SVGDRGEPQH